Sequencing of this T cell receptor (beta chain) was carried out in a study of blood T cell repertoires in COVID-19. Study information: Samples of COVID-19 (acute and convalescent) were obtained from the United States, Italy and Spain. Sample material is recorded as cDNA or gDNA derived from T cells, B-cell-depleted T cells, or PBMCs.

The CDR3 consists of 10 residues. CDR1 and CDR2 (germline): DFQATT, SNEGSKA (reference sequence). The V end was cut by 6 bases, the J end by 9 bases, with 9 bases between. In the original workflow: For nucleated cells, counts were estimated from reference gene primer amplification. Sequencing used immunoSEQ multiplex PCR; TCRdb keeps in-frame clones, though not all of them. Clonal size and the V and J genes are those of that table, whereas D and trimming came from the DNA. The sample has around 130,000 clones, 85% seen once. The TCR was taken from a man in his 60s with acute or convalescent COVID-19. The gene calls are TRBV20-1 and TRBJ2-1; unclear D gene. Sequencing was carried out using peripheral blood. Here the CDR3 reads CSALRSEQFF. CDR3 bases: TGCAGTGCCCTACGGAGTGAGCAGTTCTTC.